The 18 T cell receptor beta chains below come from one sample, sequenced in a study of shared clonotypes between healthy human individuals. Some clones are missing from TCRdb's copy, which holds only in-frame ones; the method was immunoSEQ multiplex PCR. The table lists about 2.3 million clones, around 93% of them singletons, with approximately 0.4% in the top ten. Sequenced sample: naive CD4+ T cells from PBMCs. Subset meaning: CD45RA+ positively selected. The receptors stem from a man aged 18 to 29 in good health. Some clones in this sample may be carry-over from other donors' samples.

The rearrangement links TRBV28 to TRBJ2-1, with a tentative D call TRBD1 (5 bases). The V gene's germline CDR1 is MDHEN and CDR2 SYDVKM. V was pared by 8 bases and J by 0 bases, with 17 bases between. This CDR3 has 16 amino acids. As DNA, the CDR3 is TGTGCCAGCGTCGGCGGTGGGGCTAGCTCCTACAATGAGCAGTTCTTC. Translation gives CASVGGGASSYNEQFF. Full variable domain (missing parts from reference TRBV28 and TRBJ2-1): DVKVTQSSRYLVKRTGEKVFLECVQDMDHENMFWYRQDPGLGLRLIYFSYDVKMKEKGDIPEGYSVSREKKERFSLILESASTNQTSMYLCASVGGGASSYNEQFFGPGTRLTVL.

The chain carries TRBV7-9 and TRBJ1-1; D not certain. The V gene lost 7 bases and the J gene lost 5 bases, with 11 bases spanning the gap. CDR3 length: 12 amino acids. Germline CDR1 and CDR2: SEHNR and FQNEAQ (reference sequence). The CDR3 loop reads CASISRGTEAFF. The DNA of the CDR3 is TGTGCCAGCATCTCCCGGGGAACTGAAGCTTTCTTT.

This chain links TRBV30 with TRBJ1-1, with D possibly matching TRBD1 (6 bases). The ends were cut back, 4 bases at V and 11 bases at J, with 17 bases in the middle. Germline loops: CDR1 GTSNPN, CDR2 SVGIG (reference sequence). The CDR3 covers 12 residues. CDR3 bases: TGTGCCTGGAATCCCAGGGGTCCTTACGCTTTCTTT. It specifies CAWNPRGPYAFF.

The chain combines TRBV6-5 with TRBJ1-3; 7 bases map to TRBD1. Germline V gene sequence: CDR1 MNHEY, CDR2 SVGAGI. This CDR3 is built from 15 residues. J gave up 0 bases and V 4 bases, and 3 bases lay outside the gene matches. The CDR3: CASSFRGISGNTIYF. The CDR3 nucleotides read TGTGCCAGCAGTTTCAGGGGGATCTCTGGAAACACCATATATTTT.

The V gene is TRBV2, the J gene TRBJ2-3, with 10 bases identical to TRBD2. Germline V gene sequence: CDR1 SNHLY, CDR2 FYNNEI. The trim removed 4 bases at V and 4 bases at J, leaving 2 bases unmatched. CDR3 length: 14 amino acids. In nucleotides, the CDR3 is TGTGCCAGCAGTGGGACTAGCGGCGCAGATACGCAGTATTTT. It codes for CASSGTSGADTQYF.

The DNA for the CDR3 is TGTGCCAGCAGCTTCGAGCGGAGCTATGGCTACACCTTC. Translating gives CASSFERSYGYTF. The chain uses TRBV5-4 and TRBJ1-2, with no clear D. With 2 bases removed from V and 4 bases from J, the gap between germline ends came to 9 bases. The CDR3 extends over 13 amino acids. Germline V gene lookup returns CDR1 SGHNT and CDR2 YYREEE (reference sequence). Variable domain in full (rest from reference TRBV5-4 and TRBJ1-2): ETGVTQSPTHLIKTRGQQVTLRCSSQSGHNTVSWYQQALGQGPQFIFQYYREEENGRGNFPPRFSGLQFPNYSSELNVNALELDDSALYLCASSFERSYGYTFGSGTRLTVV.

The chain's CDR3 is CASSLSLGNTIYF. The CDR3, as DNA: TGTGCCAGCAGCTTATCTCTAGGAAACACCATATATTTT. The rearrangement joins TRBV7-2 to TRBJ1-3; D unresolved. Trimming took off 2 bases at V and 4 bases at J, with 6 bases between the two ends. The CDR3 length is 13 residues. CDR1 and CDR2 from the germline V gene are SGHTA and FQGNSA. Combining the CDR3 with reference TRBV7-2 and TRBJ1-3 gives the whole variable domain GAGVSQSPSNKVTEKGKDVELRCDPISGHTALYWYRQSLGQGLEFLIYFQGNSAPDKSGLPSDRFSAERTGGSVSTLTIQRTQQEDSAVYLCASSLSLGNTIYFGEGSWLTVV.

The chain combines TRBV2 with TRBJ2-2; TRBD1 is a possible D gene (5 bases). The CDR3 sequence is 14 residues long. The ends were cut back, 6 bases at V and 3 bases at J, with 11 bases in the middle. From germline, CDR1 is SNHLY and CDR2 FYNNEI. CDR3 residues: CASRWQGYTGELFF. CDR3 coding DNA: TGTGCCAGCAGATGGCAGGGCTACACCGGGGAGCTGTTTTTT. Variable domain in full (rest from reference TRBV2 and TRBJ2-2): EPEVTQTPSHQVTQMGQEVILRCVPISNHLYFYWYRQILGQKVEFLVSFYNNEISEKSEIFDDQFSVERPDGSNFTLKIRSTKLEDSAMYFCASRWQGYTGELFFGEGSRLTVL.

The chain uses TRBV7-9 and TRBJ2-6, with D unclear. CDR1 and CDR2 from the germline V gene are SEHNR and FQNEAQ (reference sequence). This CDR3 has 16 amino acids. Trimming took 5 bases from V and 8 from J, leaving 19 bases between them. CDR3 sequence reads: CASSRLARLKSNVLTF. In nucleotides, the CDR3 is TGTGCCAGCAGCCGCCTCGCCAGGCTAAAGTCCAACGTCCTGACTTTC.

This chain connects TRBV5-1 to TRBJ2-1; possible D gene TRBD2, 5 bases. In germline, CDR1 is SGHRS, CDR2 YFSETQ. With 3 bases removed from V and 10 bases from J, the gap between germline ends came to 17 bases. The CDR3 is made up of 14 amino acids. The CDR3 DNA reads as TGCGCCAGCAGCTACATCCGGGGATTCTCCGAGCAGTTCTTC. Translated, it gives CASSYIRGFSEQFF.

The chain is built from TRBV5-4 and TRBJ2-5, with D tentatively TRBD1 (5 bases). This CDR3 region has 16 residues. V was trimmed by 5 bases and J by 4 bases, leaving 21 bases between them. Germline V gene sequence: CDR1 SGHNT, CDR2 YYREEE (reference sequence). CDR3 protein: CASSRTAKGSGETQYF. DNA for the CDR3: TGTGCCAGCAGTCGTACCGCCAAGGGGTCTGGAGAGACCCAGTACTTC.

The rearrangement uses TRBV7-8 and TRBJ2-3; D call uncertain. The CDR3 runs 16 residues. The germline V gene encodes CDR1 SGHVS and CDR2 FQNEAQ. V gave up 6 bases and J gave up 5 bases, with 21 bases separating them. The CDR3 bases are TGTGCCAGCAGGTCCTTAGGATTAATAAAACTAGATACGCAGTATTTT. As protein: CASRSLGLIKLDTQYF.

The rearrangement links TRBV9 to TRBJ1-1; D might be TRBD1 (6 bases). The length of the CDR3 is 13 residues. The V end lost 4 bases, the J end lost 3 bases, and 10 bases lay between the germline ends. Germline V gives CDR1 SGDLS, CDR2 YYNGEE. The CDR3 sequence: CASSISGDTEAFF. The CDR3 region has the DNA TGTGCCAGCAGCATTTCAGGGGACACTGAAGCTTTCTTT.

The chain couples TRBV6-1 to TRBJ2-7; TRBD1 or TRBD2 may be the D gene (5 bases each). V dropped 0 bases and J dropped 3 bases, with 15 bases sitting between them. Germline lookup yields CDR1 MNHNS and CDR2 SASEGT. CDR3 length equals 16 residues. This CDR3 is CASSEARGVIGYEQYF. As DNA, the CDR3 is TGTGCCAGCAGTGAAGCGAGGGGAGTTATAGGCTACGAGCAGTACTTC.

The J gene is TRBJ1-5, the V gene TRBV28; D gene unclear. This CDR3 spans 15 amino acids. The germline CDR1 and CDR2 sequences are MDHEN and SYDVKM. V shed 3 bases and J shed 5 bases, with 14 bases lying between them. CDR3: CASSFVPRIYQPQHF. As DNA, the CDR3 is TGTGCCAGCAGTTTTGTCCCGAGAATATATCAGCCCCAGCATTTT.

The gene calls are TRBV27 and TRBJ1-5; 7 nucleotides line up with TRBD1. Unmatched junction bases numbered 14, after V lost 5 bases and J lost 1 base. The CDR3 runs to 18 residues. CDR1 and CDR2 from the germline V gene are MNHEY and SMNVEV (reference sequence). The CDR3 loop reads CASSEGAGEGFSNQPQHF. CDR3 bases: TGTGCCAGCAGTGAGGGGGCAGGGGAGGGATTCAGCAATCAGCCCCAGCATTTT.

Notes on this clone: Other DNA sequences of this sample code for an identical CDR3. CDR3 coding DNA: TGCGCCAGCAGCTTGGAACCCACGGGCGAGCAGTACTTC. This codes for CASSLEPTGEQYF. The rearrangement uses TRBV5-1 and TRBJ2-7; unclear D gene. Germline V lookup: CDR1 SGHRS, CDR2 YFSETQ. Trimming cost V 0 bases and J 6 bases, with 10 bases left between them. CDR3 length equals 13 residues.

The chain links TRBV9 to TRBJ2-3, with TRBD2 identical over 10 bases. Trimming at V came to 1 base and at J to 0 bases, leaving 5 bases not matched to a gene. The CDR3 is 17 residues long. Germline-derived CDR1 and CDR2 are SGDLS and YYNGEE. Written as DNA, the CDR3 is TGTGCCAGCAGCGTACTAGCGGGAGTAGGGAGCACAGATACGCAGTATTTT. Residues: CASSVLAGVGSTDTQYF. Full variable domain (outside the CDR3, taken from reference TRBV9 and TRBJ2-3): DSGVTQTPKHLITATGQRVTLRCSPRSGDLSVYWYQQSLDQGLQFLIQYYNGEERAKGNILERFSAQQFPDLHSELNLSSLELGDSALYFCASSVLAGVGSTDTQYFGPGTRLTVL.